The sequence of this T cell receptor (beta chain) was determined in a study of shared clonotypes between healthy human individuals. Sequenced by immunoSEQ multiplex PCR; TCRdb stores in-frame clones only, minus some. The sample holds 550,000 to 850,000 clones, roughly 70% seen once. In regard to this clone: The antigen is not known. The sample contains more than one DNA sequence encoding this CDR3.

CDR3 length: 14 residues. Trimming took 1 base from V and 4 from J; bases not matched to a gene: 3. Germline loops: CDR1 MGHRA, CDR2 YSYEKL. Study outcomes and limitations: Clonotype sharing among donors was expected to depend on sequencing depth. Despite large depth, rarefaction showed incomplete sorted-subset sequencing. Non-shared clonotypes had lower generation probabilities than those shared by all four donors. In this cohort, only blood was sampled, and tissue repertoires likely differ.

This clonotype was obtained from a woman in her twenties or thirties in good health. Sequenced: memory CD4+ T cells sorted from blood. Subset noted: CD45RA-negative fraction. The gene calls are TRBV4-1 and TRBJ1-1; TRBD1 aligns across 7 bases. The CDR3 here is CASSQADRVTEAFF. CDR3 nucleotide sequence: TGCGCCAGCAGCCAAGCCGACAGGGTCACTGAAGCTTTCTTT.